Listed here is a single TCR beta chain. Its antigen is not identified. This specimen comes from a study of cytomegalovirus exposure and HLA in healthy donors. Overall study results and limits: Specific recognition of CMV antigens was confirmed in vitro for a few chains (all CMV-associated). Researchers counted 150 to 200 TCR beta chains as cytomegalovirus-associated. Usually a TCR sequence was rare, but some public TCRs were found in many donors.

Sequencing was performed with immunoSEQ multiplex PCR; in TCRdb, only in-frame clones are kept and a portion is missing. The data hold about 260,000 clones, with about 90% observed a single time. The donors were members of the validation cohort, which comprised roughly 130 subjects and was separate from the first cohort of fewer than 700 subjects. The TCR comes from a woman aged 30 to 39 in good health and CMV-seronegative. The sample consisted of PBMCs.

The CDR3 reads CASSGDRRYTGELFF. The CDR3 region has the DNA TGTGCCAGCAGCGGAGACAGGCGTTACACCGGGGAGCTGTTTTTT. The V and J genes are TRBV9 and TRBJ2-2; tentative D call: TRBD1 (6 bases). V was clipped by 3 bases and J by 3 bases, with 12 bases between them. Germline V lookup: CDR1 SGDLS, CDR2 YYNGEE. This CDR3 has 15 amino acids.